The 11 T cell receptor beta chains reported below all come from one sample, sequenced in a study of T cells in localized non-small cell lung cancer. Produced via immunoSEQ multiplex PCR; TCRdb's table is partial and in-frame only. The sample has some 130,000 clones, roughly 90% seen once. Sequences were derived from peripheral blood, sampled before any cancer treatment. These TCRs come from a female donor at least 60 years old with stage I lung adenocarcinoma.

CDR3 amino acids: CASSVPGNEQYF. The CDR3 coding sequence is TGCGCCAGCAGTGTTCCCGGCAACGAGCAGTACTTC. The chain uses TRBV10-2 and TRBJ2-7, with D unclear. This CDR3 has 12 amino acids. V was trimmed by 4 bases and J by 5 bases, leaving 9 bases between them. CDR1 is WSHSY, CDR2 SAAADI, per germline.

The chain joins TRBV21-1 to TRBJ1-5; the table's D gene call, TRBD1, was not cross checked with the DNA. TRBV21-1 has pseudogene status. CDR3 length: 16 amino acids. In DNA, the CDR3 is TGTGCCAGCAGCAATCGGTCCAGGGGGAGCAATCAGCCCCAGCATTTT. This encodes CASSNRSRGSNQPQHF.

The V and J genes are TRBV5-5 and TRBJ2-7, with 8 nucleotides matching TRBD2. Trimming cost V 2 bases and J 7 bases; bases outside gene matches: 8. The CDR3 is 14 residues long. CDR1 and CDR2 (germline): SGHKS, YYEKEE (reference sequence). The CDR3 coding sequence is TGTGCCAGCAGCTTAACTAGCGGTCTTTGGGAGCAGTACTTC. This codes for CASSLTSGLWEQYF. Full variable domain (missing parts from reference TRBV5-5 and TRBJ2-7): DAGVTQSPTHLIKTRGQQVTLRCSPISGHKSVSWYQQVLGQGPQFIFQYYEKEERGRGNFPDRFSARQFPNYSSELNVNALLLGDSALYLCASSLTSGLWEQYFGPGTRLTVT.

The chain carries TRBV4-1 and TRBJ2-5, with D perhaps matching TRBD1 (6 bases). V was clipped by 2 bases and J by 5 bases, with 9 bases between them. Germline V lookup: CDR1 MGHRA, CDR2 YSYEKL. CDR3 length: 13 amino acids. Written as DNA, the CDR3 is TGCGCCAGCAGCCAAACGCAGGGGGAGACCCAGTACTTC. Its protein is CASSQTQGETQYF.

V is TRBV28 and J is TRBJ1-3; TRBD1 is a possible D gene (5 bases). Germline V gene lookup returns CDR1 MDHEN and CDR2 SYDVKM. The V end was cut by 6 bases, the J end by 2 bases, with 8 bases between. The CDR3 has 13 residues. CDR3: CASRTVAGNTIYF. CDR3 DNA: TGTGCCAGCAGGACAGTAGCTGGAAACACCATATATTTT.

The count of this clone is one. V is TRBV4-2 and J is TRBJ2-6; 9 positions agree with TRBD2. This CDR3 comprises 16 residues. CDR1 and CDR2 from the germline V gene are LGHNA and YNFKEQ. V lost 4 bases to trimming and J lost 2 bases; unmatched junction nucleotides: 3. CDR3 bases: TGTGCCAGCAGCCTAGCGGGAGCAGCTGGGGCCAACGTCCTGACTTTC. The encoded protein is CASSLAGAAGANVLTF.

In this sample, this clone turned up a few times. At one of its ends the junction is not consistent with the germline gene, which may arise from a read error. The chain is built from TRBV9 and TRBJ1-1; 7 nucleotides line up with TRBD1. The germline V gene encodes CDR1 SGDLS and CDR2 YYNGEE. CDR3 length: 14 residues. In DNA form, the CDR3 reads TGTGCCAGCAGCTTAGACAGGGAGAACGCTGAAGCTTTCTTT. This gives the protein CASSLDRENAEAFF.

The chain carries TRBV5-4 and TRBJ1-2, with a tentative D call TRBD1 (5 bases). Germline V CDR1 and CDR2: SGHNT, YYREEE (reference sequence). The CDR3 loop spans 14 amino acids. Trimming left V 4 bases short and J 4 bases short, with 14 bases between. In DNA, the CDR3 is TGTGCCAGCAGCGCCGGGGGTATGAGCTATGGCTACACCTTC. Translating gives CASSAGGMSYGYTF.

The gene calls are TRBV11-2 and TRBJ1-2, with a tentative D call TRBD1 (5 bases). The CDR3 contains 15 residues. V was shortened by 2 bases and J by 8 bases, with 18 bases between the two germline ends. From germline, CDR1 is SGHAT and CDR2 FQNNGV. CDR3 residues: CASSLIRGAGGGYTF. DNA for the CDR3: TGTGCCAGCAGCTTAATTCGGGGCGCTGGAGGAGGCTACACCTTC. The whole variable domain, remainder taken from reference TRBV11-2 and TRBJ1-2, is EAGVAQSPRYKIIEKRQSVAFWCNPISGHATLYWYQQILGQGPKLLIQFQNNGVVDDSQLPKDRFSAERLKGVDSTLKIQPAKLEDSAVYLCASSLIRGAGGGYTFGSGTRLTVV.

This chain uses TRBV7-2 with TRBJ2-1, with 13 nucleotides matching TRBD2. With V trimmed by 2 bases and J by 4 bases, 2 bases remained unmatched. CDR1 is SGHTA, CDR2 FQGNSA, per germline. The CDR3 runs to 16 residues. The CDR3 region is CASSLTSGREYNEQFF. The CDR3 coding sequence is TGTGCCAGCAGCTTAACTAGCGGGAGGGAATACAATGAGCAGTTCTTC. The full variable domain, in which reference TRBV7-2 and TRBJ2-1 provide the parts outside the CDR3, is GAGVSQSPSNKVTEKGKDVELRCDPISGHTALYWYRQSLGQGLEFLIYFQGNSAPDKSGLPSDRFSAERTGGSVSTLTIQRTQQEDSAVYLCASSLTSGREYNEQFFGPGTRLTVL.

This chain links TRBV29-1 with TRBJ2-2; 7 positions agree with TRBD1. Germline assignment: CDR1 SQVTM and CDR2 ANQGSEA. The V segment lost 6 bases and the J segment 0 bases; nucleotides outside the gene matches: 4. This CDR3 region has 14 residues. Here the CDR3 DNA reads TGCAGCGTAGGACAGGTAGCGAACACCGGGGAGCTGTTTTTT. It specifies CSVGQVANTGELFF.